This TCR beta chain was sequenced in a study of beta chain features in type 1 diabetes. Turning to this clone: Its antigen remains unidentified.

V dropped 1 base and J dropped 7; count of bases not matched to a gene: 6. The CDR3 covers 14 residues. CDR1 is SGHTA, CDR2 FQGNSA, per germline. Findings and limits, study-wide: When Type 1 diabetes patients were examined, their TCRB CDR3s proved moderately but significantly shorter in all four CD4+ subsets.

Of the isolated RNA, all was reverse transcribed, and so the sequenced material was expressed TCRB transcripts. Repertoires were generated with immunoSEQ multiplex PCR, while TCRdb's copy carries only in-frame clones and drops some. The sample holds 45,000 to 60,000 clones, 35% to 55% seen once. The sequenced material came from stem cell memory CD4+ T cells from blood. This clonotype was obtained from a man younger than 45 with type 1 diabetes. The chain recombines TRBV7-2 with TRBJ1-2; 7 bases align to TRBD1. CDR3 region: CASSLVAQGGGYTF. The CDR3 nucleotides are TGTGCCAGCAGCTTAGTCGCCCAGGGGGGTGGCTACACCTTC.